This T cell receptor beta chain appears in the sequencing data of a study of molecular identifiers for immune sequencing clone quantification. In the study overall: Replicates partitioned RNA from roughly 21,000 or 96,000 naive CD8 cells into five parts, sequencing four.

Isolation of naive CD8 T cells was achieved by sorting on a CD8+CD4-CCR7+CD45RA+ phenotype. Previously described methods and listed TCR primers were employed for the bulk TCR libraries. TCRdb re-called the PCR reads with MiXCR, one entry per CDR3 protein. The data contain fewer than 350,000 distinct CDR3 sequences, roughly 24% of them singletons. The CDR3 loop spans 14 amino acids. J gave up 10 bases and V 7 bases, and 11 bases lay outside the gene matches. Per germline, CDR1 MRHNA and CDR2 SNTAGT. The clonotype originates from a human donor in good health. Some libraries in this study had Jurkat cell RNA spiked in. Sequencing input: naive CD8+ T cells from blood, with Jurkat cell RNA spiked in. The subset was: FACS-sorted CD8+CD4-CCR7+CD45RA+ naive T cells. J is TRBJ2-1 and V is TRBV6-4; 9 nucleotides match TRBD2. The CDR3 sequence: CASIGREGPVEQFF. CDR3 nucleotide sequence: TGTGCCAGCATCGGGCGGGAGGGCCCGGTAGAGCAGTTCTTC.